This record covers a single T cell receptor beta chain. This entry belongs to a study of radiotherapy plus CTLA-4 blockade in lung cancer. The table came from immunoSEQ multiplex PCR; TCRdb's copy has only in-frame clones and leaves some out. The table shows approximately 52,000 clones, with around 79% occurring only once. Germline-derived CDR1 and CDR2 are SEHNR and FQNEAQ (reference sequence). The CDR3 has 14 amino acids. J lost 3 bases, V lost 7 bases, and 6 bases had no gene match. Sequencing used peripheral blood, obtained from a patient treated with radiotherapy plus ipilimumab. This clonotype originated in a human donor with non-small cell lung cancer who had a complete response to radiotherapy plus ipilimumab. The chain combines TRBV7-9 with TRBJ1-1; TRBD1 matches 9 bases. CDR3 protein: CASIPGTGYTEAFF. CDR3 sequence (DNA): TGTGCCAGCATCCCCGGGACAGGGTACACTGAAGCTTTCTTT.